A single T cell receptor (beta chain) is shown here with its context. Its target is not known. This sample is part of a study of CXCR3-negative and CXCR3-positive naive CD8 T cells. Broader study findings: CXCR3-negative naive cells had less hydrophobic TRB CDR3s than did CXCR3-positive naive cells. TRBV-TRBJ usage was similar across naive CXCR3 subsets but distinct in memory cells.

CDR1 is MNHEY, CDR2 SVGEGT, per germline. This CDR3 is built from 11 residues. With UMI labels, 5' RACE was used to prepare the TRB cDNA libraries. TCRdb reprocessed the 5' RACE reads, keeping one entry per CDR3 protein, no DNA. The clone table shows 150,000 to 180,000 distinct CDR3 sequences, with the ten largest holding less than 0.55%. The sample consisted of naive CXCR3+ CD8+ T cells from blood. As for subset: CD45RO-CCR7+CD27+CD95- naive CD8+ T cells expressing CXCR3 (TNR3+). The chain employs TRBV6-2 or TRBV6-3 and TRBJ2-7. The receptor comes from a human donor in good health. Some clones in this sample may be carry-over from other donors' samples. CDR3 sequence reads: CASSENDEQYF.